This note documents a single T cell receptor beta chain sequence. This entry belongs to a study of control samples from healthy donors and cancer patients. The method was immunoSEQ multiplex PCR; TCRdb's version includes in-frame clones alone and lacks a portion of them. This sample has under 85,000 clones, with more than 65% found just once. The sequencing sample was made of PBMCs. The TCR originated in a man aged 60-69 years with head and neck cancer.

The CDR3 loop is CASSFRGAYNEQFF. DNA of the CDR3: TGTGCCAGCAGTTTCAGGGGGGCATACAATGAGCAGTTCTTC. V and J are TRBV6-5 and TRBJ2-1; the D gene is possibly TRBD1 (7 bases). Between the trimmed V and J ends, which lost 4 bases and 4 bases, there was a span of 11 bases. The V gene's germline CDR1 is MNHEY and CDR2 SVGAGI. This CDR3 has 14 amino acids.